A single T cell receptor (beta chain) is shown here with its context. The target antigen is unknown. The sample is drawn from a study of shared clonotypes between healthy human individuals. TCRdb's table, derived via immunoSEQ multiplex PCR, lists solely in-frame clones and lacks some. Here the sample spans roughly 2,500,000 clones, roughly 93% being singletons. This CDR3 spans 17 amino acids. Negatively enriched CD4+ T cells were divided by CD45RA into naive and memory. Findings of the study overall: Deeper or shallower sequencing was expected to change how clonotypes are shared among donors.

The origin of this receptor is a man aged 18 to 30 in good health. Some clones in this sample may be carry-over from other donors' samples. The rearrangement links TRBV21-1 to TRBJ2-1; the D segment call TRBD2 is taken from the table without a DNA check. TRBV21-1 is described as a pseudogene. The sample consisted of naive CD4+ T cells from PBMCs. Regarding subset: CD45RA+ positively selected. The DNA for the CDR3 is TGTGCCAGCAGCAAAGGGGGGGCGGGAGGCTCCTACAATGAGCAGTTCTTC. Amino acid sequence: CASSKGGAGGSYNEQFF.